This T cell receptor beta chain stems from a study of post-analysis software for immune sequencing data (dated by TCRdb to the mid-2010s). About the investigation overall: Relapsing-remitting, secondary progressive and progressive-relapsing multiple sclerosis were recorded as disease courses, and subtype annotation was lacking for some patients. The patient repertoires were set against 11 previously published healthy control repertoires from donors whose ages ranged from roughly 6 to 26 years. A subset of samples was prepared in parallel using single-end sample barcoding, then pooled and co-amplified after Illumina adapter ligation.

To demonstrate the VDJtools post-analysis software, the study profiled TCR beta repertoires from the peripheral blood of about 13 young patients with multiple sclerosis. The patients with multiple sclerosis were children and adolescents between roughly 6 and 17 years of age. Concerning this clonotype itself: What this receptor recognizes is not known. No qualities accompany the bases; no much larger clone lies one base away.

Overall study results and their limits: Normalized Chao1 diversity was significantly lower in multiple sclerosis patients than controls, suggesting substantial peripheral T-cell clonal expansion. The control group was slightly older than the multiple sclerosis patient group. When samples were clustered directly using the F measure, samples prepared in the same batch co-clustered strongly, which prompted a batch-effect correction. About 5 TRBV segments, including TRBV5-6, TRBV5-1 and TRBV20-1, were significantly more frequent in patients than controls.

Library construction relied on PCR. TCRdb names Illumina HiSeq 2500 as the instrument used. To reduce PCR and sequencing biases, unique molecular identifiers were built into the TCR beta cDNA libraries. Some 500,000 cDNA molecules were obtained per 1 to 10 million input T cells, so each molecule approximated one T cell. The same protocol used for the earlier healthy control dataset was applied to prepare and sequence the patient libraries. Samples belonging to the same batch were prepared together, multiplexed and sequenced on a shared HiSeq lane. On the authors' methods: Raw barcoded reads were processed with MIGEC, discarding single-read molecular identifier groups before consensus assembly and CDR3 extraction. VDJtools was used for post-analysis of the clonotype tables, with diversity normalized by down-sampling every dataset to the smallest sample size. In repertoire overlap clustering, CDR3 amino acid sequences, but not nucleotide sequences, were matched to correct batch-related cross-sample contamination. Through fastp at Q25 and MiXCR, TCRdb rebuilt clones from the public reads, retaining in-frame beta chains. Here each entry gathers all rows of one CDR3 protein and keeps the most common genes and DNA. In this record, the V and J calls reflect TCRdb's handling and not the investigators' own analysis. This sample holds some 690,000 distinct CDR3 sequences; around 64% were observed only once. The ten largest account for about 11% of the sample.

Via the germline V gene, CDR1 is SGHRS and CDR2 YFSETQ. The CDR3 holds 20 amino acids from the cysteine to the phenylalanine. The kept DNA is CDR3 alone, 60 bases in frame from the first base. The chain is encoded by TRBV5-1 joined to TRBJ2-5, and 8 junction bases match TRBD2. Gene TRBJ2-7 matches the end of the DNA better, so the J call may be wrong. Sequences were obtained from blood. The clonotype originates from a girl between 2 and 10 years old with multiple sclerosis. The CDR3 has the sequence CASSSPHPQGELAGSYEQYF. The DNA reads as follows: TGCGCCAGCAGCTCCCCGCACCCACAGGGTGAGCTAGCGGGTTCCTACGAGCAGTACTTC.